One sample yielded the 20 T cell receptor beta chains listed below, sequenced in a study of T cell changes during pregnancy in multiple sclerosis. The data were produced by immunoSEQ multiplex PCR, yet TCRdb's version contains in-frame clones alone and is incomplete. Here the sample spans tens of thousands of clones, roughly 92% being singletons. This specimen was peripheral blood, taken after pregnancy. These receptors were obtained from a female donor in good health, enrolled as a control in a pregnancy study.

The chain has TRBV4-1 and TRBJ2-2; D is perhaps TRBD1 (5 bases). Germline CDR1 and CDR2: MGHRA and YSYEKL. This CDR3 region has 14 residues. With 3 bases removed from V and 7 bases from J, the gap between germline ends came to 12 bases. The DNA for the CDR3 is TGCGCCAGCAGCCACACCCAGGGCGGCGGGGAGCTGTTTTTT. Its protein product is CASSHTQGGGELFF.

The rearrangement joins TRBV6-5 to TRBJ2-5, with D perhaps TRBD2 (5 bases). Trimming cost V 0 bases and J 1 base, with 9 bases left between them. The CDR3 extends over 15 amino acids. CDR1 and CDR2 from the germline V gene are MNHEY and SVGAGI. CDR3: CASSYSRASQETQYF. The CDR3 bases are TGTGCCAGCAGTTACTCGAGGGCTTCCCAAGAGACCCAGTACTTC.

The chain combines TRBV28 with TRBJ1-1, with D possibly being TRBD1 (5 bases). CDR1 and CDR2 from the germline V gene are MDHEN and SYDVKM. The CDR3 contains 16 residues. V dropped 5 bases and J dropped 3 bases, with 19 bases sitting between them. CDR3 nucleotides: TGTGCCAGCAGTGGGTCCCAGGGTTTTGGGGACACTGAAGCTTTCTTT. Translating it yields CASSGSQGFGDTEAFF.

The CDR3 sequence: CASSQGTGGGDTQYF. The DNA for the CDR3 is TGTGCCAGCAGCCAAGGGACGGGGGGCGGAGATACGCAGTATTTT. The chain recombines TRBV4-2 with TRBJ2-3, with a possible D match to TRBD2 (7 bases). V was pared by 1 base and J by 5 bases, with 13 bases between. Germline-derived CDR1 and CDR2 are LGHNA and YNFKEQ. This CDR3 is 15 amino acids long.

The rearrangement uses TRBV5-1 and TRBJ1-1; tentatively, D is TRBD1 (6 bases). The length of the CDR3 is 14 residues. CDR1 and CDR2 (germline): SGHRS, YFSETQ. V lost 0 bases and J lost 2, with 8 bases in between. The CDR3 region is CASSLAQGNTEAFF. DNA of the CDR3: TGCGCCAGCAGCTTGGCACAGGGCAACACTGAAGCTTTCTTT. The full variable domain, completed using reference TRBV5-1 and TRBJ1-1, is KAGVTQTPRYLIKTRGQQVTLSCSPISGHRSVSWYQQTPGQGLQFLFEYFSETQRNKGNFPGRFSGRQFSNSRSEMNVSTLELGDSALYLCASSLAQGNTEAFFGQGTRLTVV.

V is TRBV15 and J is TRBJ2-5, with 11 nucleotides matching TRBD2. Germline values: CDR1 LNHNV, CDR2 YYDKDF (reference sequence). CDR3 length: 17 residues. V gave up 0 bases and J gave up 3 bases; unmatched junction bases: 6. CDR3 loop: CATSRDSGSGREETQYF. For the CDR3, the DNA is TGTGCCACCAGCAGAGATTCCGGTAGCGGGAGGGAAGAGACCCAGTACTTC.

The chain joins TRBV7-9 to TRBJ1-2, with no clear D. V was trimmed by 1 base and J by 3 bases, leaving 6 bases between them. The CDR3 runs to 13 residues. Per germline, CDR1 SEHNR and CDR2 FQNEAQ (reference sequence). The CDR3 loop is CASSLGSDYGYTF. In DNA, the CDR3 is TGTGCCAGCAGCTTAGGCAGCGACTATGGCTACACCTTC. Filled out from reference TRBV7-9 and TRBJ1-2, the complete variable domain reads DTGVSQNPRHKITKRGQNVTFRCDPISEHNRLYWYRQTLGQGPEFLTYFQNEAQLEKSRLLSDRFSAERPKGSFSTLEIQRTEQGDSAMYLCASSLGSDYGYTFGSGTRLTVV.

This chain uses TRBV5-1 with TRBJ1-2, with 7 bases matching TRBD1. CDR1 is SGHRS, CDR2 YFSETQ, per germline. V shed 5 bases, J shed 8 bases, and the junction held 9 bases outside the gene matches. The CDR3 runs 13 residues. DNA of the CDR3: TGCGCCAGCAGGTTGACAGGGCCCTCGGGCTACACCTTC. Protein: CASRLTGPSGYTF.

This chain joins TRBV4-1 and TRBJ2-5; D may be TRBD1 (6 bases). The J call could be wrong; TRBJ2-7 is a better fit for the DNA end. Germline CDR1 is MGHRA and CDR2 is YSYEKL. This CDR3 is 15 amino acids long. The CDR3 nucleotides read TGCGCCAGCAGCCAAAGGGCGGACAGTACCTACGAGCAGTACTTC. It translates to CASSQRADSTYEQYF.

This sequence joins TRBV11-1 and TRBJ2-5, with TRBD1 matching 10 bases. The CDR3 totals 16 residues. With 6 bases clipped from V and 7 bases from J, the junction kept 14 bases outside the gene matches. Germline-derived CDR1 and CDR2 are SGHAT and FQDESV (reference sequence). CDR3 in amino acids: CASRSTGTGAQWTQYF. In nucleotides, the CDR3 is TGTGCCAGCAGATCAACCGGGACAGGGGCCCAATGGACCCAGTACTTC.

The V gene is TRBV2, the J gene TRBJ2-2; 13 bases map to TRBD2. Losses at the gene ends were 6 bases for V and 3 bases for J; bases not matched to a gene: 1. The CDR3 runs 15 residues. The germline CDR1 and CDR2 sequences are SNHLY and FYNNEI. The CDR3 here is CASRGTSGDTGELFF. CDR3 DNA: TGTGCCAGCAGGGGGACTAGCGGGGACACCGGGGAGCTGTTTTTT.

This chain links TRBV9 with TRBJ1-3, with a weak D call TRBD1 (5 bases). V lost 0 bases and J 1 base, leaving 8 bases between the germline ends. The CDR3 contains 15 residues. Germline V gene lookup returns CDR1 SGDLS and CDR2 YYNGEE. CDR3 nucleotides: TGTGCCAGCAGCGTAGGAAGGGGTTCTGGAAACACCATATATTTT. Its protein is CASSVGRGSGNTIYF.

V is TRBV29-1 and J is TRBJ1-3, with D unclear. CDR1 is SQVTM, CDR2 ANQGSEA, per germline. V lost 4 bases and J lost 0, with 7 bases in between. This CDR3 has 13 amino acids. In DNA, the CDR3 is TGCAGCGTTGCACAGAACTCTGGAAACACCATATATTTT. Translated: CSVAQNSGNTIYF.

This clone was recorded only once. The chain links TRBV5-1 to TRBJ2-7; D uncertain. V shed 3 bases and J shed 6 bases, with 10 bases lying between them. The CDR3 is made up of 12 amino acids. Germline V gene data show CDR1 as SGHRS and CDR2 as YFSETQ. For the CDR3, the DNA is TGCGCCAGCAGCTCCCCCCCCGGCGAGCAGTACTTC. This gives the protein CASSSPPGEQYF.

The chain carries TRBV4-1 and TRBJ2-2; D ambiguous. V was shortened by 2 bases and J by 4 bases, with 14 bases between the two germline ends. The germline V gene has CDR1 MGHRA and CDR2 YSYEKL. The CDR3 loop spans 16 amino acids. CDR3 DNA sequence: TGCGCCAGCAGCCAACGATCAGGAACGCCCACCGGGGAGCTGTTTTTT. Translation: CASSQRSGTPTGELFF.

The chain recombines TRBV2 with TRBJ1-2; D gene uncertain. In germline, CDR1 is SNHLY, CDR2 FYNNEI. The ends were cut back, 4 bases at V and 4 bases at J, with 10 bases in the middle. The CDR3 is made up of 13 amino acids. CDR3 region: CASSVDNTYGYTF. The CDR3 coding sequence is TGTGCCAGCAGTGTCGACAATACCTATGGCTACACCTTC.

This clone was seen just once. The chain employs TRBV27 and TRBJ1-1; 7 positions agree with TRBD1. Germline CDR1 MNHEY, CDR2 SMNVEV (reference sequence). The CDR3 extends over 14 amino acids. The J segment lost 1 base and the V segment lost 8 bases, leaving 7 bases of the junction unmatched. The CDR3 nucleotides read TGTGCCAGCTCCACCTACAGGGGGAACACTGAAGCTTTCTTT. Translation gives CASSTYRGNTEAFF.

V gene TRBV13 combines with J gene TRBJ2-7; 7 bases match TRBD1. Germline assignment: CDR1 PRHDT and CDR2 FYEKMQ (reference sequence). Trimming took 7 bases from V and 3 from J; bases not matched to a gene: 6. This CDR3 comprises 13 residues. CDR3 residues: CASKGANSYEQYF. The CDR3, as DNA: TGTGCCAGCAAGGGGGCGAATAGCTACGAGCAGTACTTC.

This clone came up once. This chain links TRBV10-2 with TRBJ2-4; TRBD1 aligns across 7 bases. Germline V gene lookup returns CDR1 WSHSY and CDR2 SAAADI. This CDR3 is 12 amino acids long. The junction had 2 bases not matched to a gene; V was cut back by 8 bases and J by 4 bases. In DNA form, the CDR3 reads TGCGCCAGCGGGGGACAGAAAAACATTCAGTACTTC. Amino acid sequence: CASGGQKNIQYF.

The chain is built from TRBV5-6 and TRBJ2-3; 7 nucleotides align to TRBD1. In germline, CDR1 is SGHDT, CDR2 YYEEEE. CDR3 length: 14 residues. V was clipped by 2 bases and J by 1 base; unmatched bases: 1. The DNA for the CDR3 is TGTGCCAGCAGCTTTGGACAGGGCACAGATACGCAGTATTTT. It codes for CASSFGQGTDTQYF. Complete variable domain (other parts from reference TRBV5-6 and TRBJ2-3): DAGVTQSPTHLIKTRGQQVTLRCSPKSGHDTVSWYQQALGQGPQFIFQYYEEEERQRGNFPDRFSGHQFPNYSSELNVNALLLGDSALYLCASSFGQGTDTQYFGPGTRLTVL.